These 19 T cell receptor beta chains share one sample of origin, sequenced in a study of CD8+CD57+ T cells in acquired aplastic anemia. Template material for TCR beta VDJ and CDR3 profiling consisted of genomic DNA. TCRdb re-analysed the reads in MiXCR, keeping a single row per CDR3 protein. The repertoire consists of some 200,000 distinct CDR3 sequences, with less than 60% occurring once and the leading ten covering about 1.8%. Sequenced patients had shown CD8+CD57+ cell expansion by flow cytometry. What was sequenced was sorted CD4+, CD8+, or CD8+CD57+ T cells (not recorded which) from PBMCs. These receptors all come from a human donor with aplastic anemia.

Ten or more counts support this clonotype. The chain links TRBV12-3 or TRBV12-4 to TRBJ2-2, with 8 bases that match TRBD2. V gave up 2 bases and J gave up 6 bases; unmatched junction bases: 2. The CDR3 spans 14 residues. The CDR3 DNA reads TGTGCCAGCAGTTTATCCGGGGGGGCCGGGGAGCTGTTTTTT. It codes for CASSLSGGAGELFF.

The chain is built from TRBV14 and TRBJ2-1; 8 bases are shared with TRBD1. Germline V gives CDR1 SGHDN, CDR2 FVKESK. J lost 10 bases, V lost 4 bases, and 12 bases had no gene match. The CDR3 extends over 15 amino acids. CDR3 coding DNA: TGTGCCAGCAGCCGAGAGGGAGCTCGGGACAGGGAGCAGTTCTTC. This codes for CASSREGARDREQFF.

The chain joins TRBV19 to TRBJ2-7, with 10 bases matching TRBD2. V lost 7 bases to trimming and J lost 2 bases; unmatched junction nucleotides: 8. Germline V gives CDR1 LNHDA, CDR2 SQIVND (reference sequence). The CDR3 consists of 15 residues. CDR3 sequence: CASKAEAGGTYEQYF. The CDR3 region has the DNA TGTGCCAGTAAGGCGGAAGCGGGGGGGACCTACGAGCAGTACTTC.

For this clonotype: This may be a read error: a much more frequent sequence differs by one nucleotide. The gene calls are TRBV6-4 and TRBJ1-1, with a tentative D call TRBD1 (6 bases). CDR1 is MRHNA and CDR2 is SNTAGT in the germline V gene. The ends were cut back, 4 bases at V and 5 bases at J, with 14 bases in the middle. The CDR3 spans 14 residues. The CDR3 DNA follows: TGTGCCAGCAGTGCCCAGGGGCAGAGTACTGAAGCTTTCTTT. Its translation is CASSAQGQSTEAFF.

The J gene is TRBJ1-5, the V gene TRBV6-1; TRBD1 matches at 8 bases. CDR1 and CDR2 (germline): MNHNS, SASEGT. This CDR3 is 14 amino acids long. V trimming: 6 bases; J trimming: 4 bases; junction bases outside the gene matches: 5. CDR3 region: CASRTGGENQPQHF. The CDR3 coding sequence is TGTGCCAGCAGAACAGGGGGGGAGAATCAGCCCCAGCATTTT.

Regarding this clonotype: Sequence at one end of the junction differs from germline and may be a read error. The chain uses TRBV20-1 and TRBJ2-1; the match to TRBD1 covers 7 bases. The CDR3 sequence is 16 residues long. Germline assignment: CDR1 DFQATT and CDR2 SNEGSKA (reference sequence). This CDR3 is CSAPKIGGLGYNEQLF. Here the CDR3 DNA reads TGCAGTGCCCCAAAGATAGGGGGCTTAGGGTACAATGAGCAGCTCTTC.

This clonotype was observed at least ten times. The chain is built from TRBV11-2 and TRBJ2-1, with 10 nucleotides matching TRBD2. The CDR3 has 18 residues. Germline lookup yields CDR1 SGHAT and CDR2 FQNNGV. J was trimmed by 5 bases and V by 1 base; bases with no gene match: 11. The CDR3 sequence: CASSLVVGTSASHNEQFF. The CDR3 nucleotides read TGTGCCAGCAGCTTAGTAGTAGGGACTAGCGCATCACACAATGAGCAGTTCTTC.

This clonotype is labeled as medium-sized. A junction end diverges from the germline sequence, so it may reflect a read error. V and J are TRBV7-2 and TRBJ1-6, with 8 nucleotides matching TRBD1. The V gene's germline CDR1 is SGHTA and CDR2 FQGNSA. The CDR3 is 14 residues long. The CDR3 bases are TGTGCCAGCAGTTTAGGACAGGGAGGCTCACCCCTCCACTTT. This translates into CASSLGQGGSPLHF.

This clonotype was recorded many times. The chain recombines TRBV25-1 with TRBJ2-5, with D possibly matching TRBD1 (5 bases). V gave up 5 bases and J gave up 0 bases, with 16 bases separating them. Germline V CDR1 and CDR2: MGHDK, SYGVNS. CDR3 size: 16 residues. The CDR3 DNA reads TGTGCCAGCAGTTATCAAGGGGCCTTTCACCAAGAGACCCAGTACTTC. As protein: CASSYQGAFHQETQYF.

This clonotype was detected many times. The chain couples TRBV10-3 to TRBJ2-7, with D perhaps TRBD1 (5 bases). This CDR3 is built from 13 residues. Germline CDR1 and CDR2: ENHRY and SYGVKD. With 2 bases removed from V and 2 bases from J, the gap between germline ends came to 7 bases. CDR3 in amino acids: CAISETGTYEQYF. CDR3 sequence (DNA): TGTGCCATCAGTGAGACAGGCACCTACGAGCAGTACTTC.

A few counts support this clonotype. The chain has TRBV29-1 and TRBJ1-6, with no clear D. The CDR3 spans 13 residues. V was shortened by 6 bases and J by 6 bases, with 12 bases between the two germline ends. Germline-derived CDR1 and CDR2 are SQVTM and ANQGSEA. CDR3 sequence reads: CSVALRSNSPLHF. The CDR3 nucleotides are TGCAGCGTAGCTCTCAGAAGTAATTCACCCCTCCACTTT.

The V call is TRBV6-4, the J call TRBJ1-5; D is perhaps TRBD1 (6 bases). The CDR3 sequence is 13 residues long. Between the trimmed V and J ends, which lost 4 bases and 6 bases, there was a span of 10 bases. CDR1 MRHNA and CDR2 SNTAGT come from the germline V gene. CDR3 protein: CASSAGETQPQHF. The CDR3 nucleotides read TGTGCCAGCAGTGCAGGGGAAACTCAGCCCCAGCATTTT.

The chain uses TRBV7-9 and TRBJ2-5, with D possibly TRBD2 on 6 matching bases. This CDR3 spans 14 amino acids. Germline V gene lookup returns CDR1 SEHNR and CDR2 FQNEAQ (reference sequence). Trimming took 2 bases from V and 4 from J, leaving 11 bases between them. The CDR3 nucleotides are TGTGCCAGCAGCTTACTTCGGGGACTAGAGACCCAGTACTTC. Encoded protein: CASSLLRGLETQYF. Using reference TRBV7-9 and TRBJ2-5 for the parts outside the CDR3, the full variable domain is DTGVSQNPRHKITKRGQNVTFRCDPISEHNRLYWYRQTLGQGPEFLTYFQNEAQLEKSRLLSDRFSAERPKGSFSTLEIQRTEQGDSAMYLCASSLLRGLETQYFGPGTRLLVL.

The CDR3 reads CASSRLGEKLFF. CDR3 sequence (DNA): TGTGCCAGCAGCAGACTAGGGGAAAAACTGTTTTTT. The chain combines TRBV7-9 with TRBJ1-4, with D hard to call. Deletions cut 5 bases from V and 8 bases from J, with 9 bases between. This CDR3 is 12 amino acids long. Germline V gene data show CDR1 as SEHNR and CDR2 as FQNEAQ (reference sequence).

For this clonotype: No DNA is shown, since the ends of the CDR3 on it are uncertain; the CDR3 is the one TCRdb lists. The CDR3 reads CASSFGPGAFF. This chain links TRBV7-2 with TRBJ1-1; TRBD1, the table's D call, was not compared with the DNA. From germline, CDR1 is SGHTA and CDR2 FQGNSA. The CDR3 extends over 11 residues, inclusive of both ends.

This clonotype was observed a single time. The rearrangement uses TRBV29-1 and TRBJ1-2; D gene unclear. Germline CDR1 reads SQVTM; CDR2 reads ANQGSEA. This CDR3 spans 12 amino acids. The ends were cut back, 8 bases at V and 6 bases at J, with 16 bases in the middle. The CDR3 region has the DNA TGCAGCTTAGAGGTGTTGGGTAATGGCTACACCTTC. It translates to CSLEVLGNGYTF.

This clonotype has a single count. One junction end does not reproduce the germline sequence, and a read error may be involved. CDR3 sequence: CASSVGGYQPQHF. Written as DNA, the CDR3 is TGTGCCAGCAGTGTAGGGGGATATCAGCCCCAGCATTTT. The chain recombines TRBV9 with TRBJ1-5, with a weak D call TRBD1 (6 bases). The CDR3 is 13 residues long. Germline CDR1 reads SGDLS; CDR2 reads YYNGEE. The full variable domain, with the rest looked up from reference TRBV9 and TRBJ1-5, is DSGVTQTPKHLITATGQRVTLRCSPRSGDLSVYWYQQSLDQGLQFLIQYYNGEERAKGNILERFSAQQFPDLHSELNLSSLELGDSALYFCASSVGGYQPQHFGDGTRLSIL.

The CDR3 DNA follows: TGTGCCAGCAAGGACCCCGGACAGAGCTACGAGCAGTACTTC. Its translation: CASKDPGQSYEQYF. This sequence joins TRBV7-9 and TRBJ2-7; tentatively, D is TRBD1 (6 bases). CDR1 is SEHNR, CDR2 FQNEAQ, per germline (reference sequence). This CDR3 contains 14 residues. The germline V and J ends were trimmed by 7 bases and 3 bases, with 16 bases remaining between them.

A note on this clonotype: The CDR3 ends on some other residue instead of the conserved phenylalanine or tryptophan, so this is likely a read error. This chain connects TRBV20-1 to TRBJ2-7; a possible D gene is TRBD2 (7 bases). Germline CDR1 DFQATT, CDR2 SNEGSKA (reference sequence). V was pared by 3 bases and J by 4 bases, with 19 bases between. This CDR3 is 15 amino acids long. CDR3 loop: CSASLRWTRGYEQYS. In nucleotides, the CDR3 is TGCAGTGCTAGTCTTCGGTGGACTAGGGGGTACGAGCAGTACTCC.